The T cell receptor (beta chain) described here comes from a study of blood T cell repertoires in COVID-19. Study summary: Cohort 3 recovery required two negative PCRs, clearance, or symptom resolution. Sites in the United States, Italy and Spain provided acute and convalescent COVID-19 samples. Sample material is recorded as cDNA or gDNA derived from T cells, B-cell-depleted T cells, or PBMCs.

Germline V gene data show CDR1 as SGHTA and CDR2 as FQGTGA. The length of the CDR3 is 15 residues. Trimming cost V 0 bases and J 0 bases, with 8 bases left between them. Methods used by the authors: Reference gene primer amplification in the assay estimated nucleated cell counts. The protocol was immunoSEQ multiplex PCR, while the TCRdb copy is restricted to in-frame clones and leaves out a portion. V, J and clone size derive from that table, while D and trimming were established from the DNA sequence. The sample records around 200,000 clones, roughly nine tenths being singletons. This clone was detected only a few times.

The chain carries TRBV7-3 and TRBJ2-5; the D gene is possibly TRBD2 (6 bases). Specimen: PBMCs or T cells enriched from blood (not recorded which). This clonotype originated in a woman aged 45-59 years in a cohort exposed to, infected with or recovered from COVID-19 (not recorded which). CDR3 nucleotides: TGTGCCAGCAGCTTAACTGGGGGGTACCAAGAGACCCAGTACTTC. This codes for CASSLTGGYQETQYF.